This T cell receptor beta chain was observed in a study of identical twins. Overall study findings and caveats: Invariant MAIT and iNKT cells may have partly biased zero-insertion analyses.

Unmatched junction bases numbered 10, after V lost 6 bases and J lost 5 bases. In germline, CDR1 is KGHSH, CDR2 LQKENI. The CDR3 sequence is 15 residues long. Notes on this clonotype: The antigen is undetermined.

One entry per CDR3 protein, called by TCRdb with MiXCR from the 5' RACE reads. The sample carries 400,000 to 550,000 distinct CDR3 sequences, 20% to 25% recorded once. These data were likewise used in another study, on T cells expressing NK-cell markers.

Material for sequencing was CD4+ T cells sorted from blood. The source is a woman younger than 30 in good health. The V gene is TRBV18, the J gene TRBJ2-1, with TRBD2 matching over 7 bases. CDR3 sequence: CASSPTGGRNNEQFF. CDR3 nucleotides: TGTGCCAGCTCTCCAACCGGGGGGAGGAACAATGAGCAGTTCTTC. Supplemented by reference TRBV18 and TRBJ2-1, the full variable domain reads NAGVMQNPRHLVRRRGQEARLRCSPMKGHSHVYWYRQLPEEGLKFMVYLQKENIIDESGMPKERFSAEFPKEGPSILRIQQVVRGDSAAYFCASSPTGGRNNEQFFGPGTRLTVL.